One T cell receptor beta chain is described in this entry. What it binds is unknown. This sample was taken from a study of T cell responses to AZD1222 COVID-19 vaccine. Findings of the study overall: CD4 TCRs associated with vaccination spanned spike, dominating at 160-218 and 743-854.

Clones were sequenced by immunoSEQ multiplex PCR, and TCRdb holds only the in-frame ones, with some missing. Among more than 150,000 clones listed, 85% to 95% were seen once. The germline V gene encodes CDR1 SGHDN and CDR2 FVKESK. The ends lost 4 bases at V and 0 bases at J; junction bases unmatched: 2. The CDR3 covers 14 residues. The chain joins TRBV14 to TRBJ1-2; 7 bases are a match to TRBD1. The TCR originated in an adult who received the AZD1222 COVID-19 vaccine. This specimen was peripheral blood, taken 28 days after the second AZD1222 dose. CDR3 sequence reads: CASSPGQTNYGYTF. DNA of the CDR3: TGTGCCAGCAGCCCGGGACAGACTAACTATGGCTACACCTTC.